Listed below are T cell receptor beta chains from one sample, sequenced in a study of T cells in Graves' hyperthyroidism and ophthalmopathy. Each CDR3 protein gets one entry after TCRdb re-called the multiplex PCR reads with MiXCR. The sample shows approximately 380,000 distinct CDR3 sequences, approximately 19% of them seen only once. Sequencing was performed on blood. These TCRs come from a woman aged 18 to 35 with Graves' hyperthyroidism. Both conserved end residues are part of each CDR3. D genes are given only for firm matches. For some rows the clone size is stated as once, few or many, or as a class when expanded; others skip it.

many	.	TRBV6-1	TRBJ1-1	TGTGCCAGCAGTCAATACCGGAACACTGAAGCTTTCTTT	CASSQYRNTEAFF
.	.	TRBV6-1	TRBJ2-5	TGCGCCAGCAGCCGCTACTCGGAAGGGGAGACCCAGTACTTC	CASSRYSEGETQYF
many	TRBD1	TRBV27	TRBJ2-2	TGTGCCAGCAGGGAAATTACAGGGGTTACCGGGGAGCTGTTTTTT	CASREITGVTGELFF
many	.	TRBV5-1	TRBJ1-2	TGCGCCAGCAGCTTGGCCGGGACAACTAACTATGGCTACACCTTC	CASSLAGTTNYGYTF
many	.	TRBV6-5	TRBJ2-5	TGTGCCAGCAGTTACTCGAGTACCCCGGGCCGCGGAGAGACCCAGTACTTC	CASSYSSTPGRGETQYF
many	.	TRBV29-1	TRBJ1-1	TGCAGCGTAGGACAAGGGGTCCCTGAAGCTTTCTTT	CSVGQGVPEAFF
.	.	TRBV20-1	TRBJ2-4	TGCAGTGCTAGAAACTTTGGCCGGGGGGCCGGGAAAAACATTCAGTACTTC	CSARNFGRGAGKNIQYF
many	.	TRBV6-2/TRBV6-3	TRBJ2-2	TGTGCCAGCAGTTACTCGCTGGCTCGGCAGGTGAACACCGGGGAGCTGTTTTTT	CASSYSLARQVNTGELFF
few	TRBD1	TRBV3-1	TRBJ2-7	TGTGCCAGCAGCGACCGAACAGGGGCGTCCTACGAGCAGTACTTC	CASSDRTGASYEQYF
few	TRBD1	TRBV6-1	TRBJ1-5	TGTGCCAGCAGCCCAGGACAGGGGAACAATCAGCCCCAGCATTTT	CASSPGQGNNQPQHF
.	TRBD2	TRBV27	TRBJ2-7	TGTGCCAGCAGAAGGACTAGCGGGATCTCCTACGAGCAGTACTTC	CASRRTSGISYEQYF
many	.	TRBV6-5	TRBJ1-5	TGTGCCAGCAGTTCCCTGACTAGCAATCAGCCCCAGCATTTT	CASSSLTSNQPQHF
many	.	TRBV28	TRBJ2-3	TGTGCCAGCAGCCGTATAGCAGACACAGATACGCAGTATTTT	CASSRIADTDTQYF
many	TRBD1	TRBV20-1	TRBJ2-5	TGCAGTGCAAACGGACAGGGAAAGCTCGGAGAGACCCAGTACTTC	CSANGQGKLGETQYF
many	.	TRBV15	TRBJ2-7	TGTGCCACCAGCAGAAGGTGGCAGAGCTCCTACGAGCAGTACTTC	CATSRRWQSSYEQYF
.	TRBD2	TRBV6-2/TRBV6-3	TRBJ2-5	TGTGCCAGCAGTTCAAGCGGGGGGATTCAAGAGACCCAGTACTTC	CASSSSGGIQETQYF
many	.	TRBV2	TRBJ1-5	TGTGCCGGAGGGGATAGCAATCAGCCCCAGCATTTT	CAGGDSNQPQHF
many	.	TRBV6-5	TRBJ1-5	TGTGCCAGCAGTTACTCTGTAGCCGCCAATCAGCCCCAGCATTTT	CASSYSVAANQPQHF
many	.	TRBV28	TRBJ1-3	TGTGCCAGCAGTTTGGGTGGATATAGAAACACCATATATTTT	CASSLGGYRNTIYF
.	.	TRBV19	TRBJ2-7	TGTGCCACCAGTCAAACTCCCTCCTACGAGCAGTACTTC	CATSQTPSYEQYF
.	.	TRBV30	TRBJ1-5	TGTGCCTGGGGGGGGGGTGCTCGGCAGCCCCAGCATTTT	CAWGGGARQPQHF
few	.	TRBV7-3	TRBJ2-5	TGTGCCAGCAGCTCTCCAGGGGCTGGGGAGACCCAGTACTTC	CASSSPGAGETQYF
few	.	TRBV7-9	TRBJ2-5	TGTGCCAGCAGCTTCGCGGAATACCAAGAGACCCAGTACTTC	CASSFAEYQETQYF
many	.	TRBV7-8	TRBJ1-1	TGTGCCAGCAGCCTTTGGACCTTCACAGACGCTGAAGCTTTCTTT	CASSLWTFTDAEAFF
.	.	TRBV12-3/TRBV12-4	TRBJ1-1	TGTGCCAGCAGACATACTAGGGGGAACACTGAAGCTTTCTTT	CASRHTRGNTEAFF